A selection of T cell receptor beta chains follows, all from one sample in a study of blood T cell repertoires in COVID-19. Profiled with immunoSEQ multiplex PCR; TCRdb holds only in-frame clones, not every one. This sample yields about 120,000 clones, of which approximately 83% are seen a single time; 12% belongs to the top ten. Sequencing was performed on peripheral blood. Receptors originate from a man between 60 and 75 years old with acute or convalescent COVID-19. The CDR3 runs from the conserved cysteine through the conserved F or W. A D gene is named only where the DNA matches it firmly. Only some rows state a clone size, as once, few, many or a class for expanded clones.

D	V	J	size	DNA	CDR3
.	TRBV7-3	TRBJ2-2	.	TGTGCCAGCAGCTTAACCGGGAACACCGGGGAGCTGTTTTTT	CASSLTGNTGELFF
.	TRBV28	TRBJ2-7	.	TGTGCCAGCAGTTTATATGGCGGGCGATCCTACGAGCAGTACTTC	CASSLYGGRSYEQYF
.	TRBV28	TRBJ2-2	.	TGTGCCAGCAGCCGACTCGACTTCAACACCGGGGAGCTGTTTTTT	CASSRLDFNTGELFF
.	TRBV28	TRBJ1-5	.	TGTGCCAGCAGTTTCTCAACTTTAAGCAATCAGCCCCAGCATTTT	CASSFSTLSNQPQHF
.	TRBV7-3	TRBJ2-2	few	TGTGCCAGCAGCTTCATTCCCCGGGAGCTGTTTTTT	CASSFIPRELFF
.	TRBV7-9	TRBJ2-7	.	TGTGCCAGCAGCTTACCCGACACCTCCTACGAGCAGTACTTC	CASSLPDTSYEQYF
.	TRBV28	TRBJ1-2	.	TGTGCCAGCAGTTTACCGCGGGGGGGCGAAGTGCGGGCGGTCCTTAATGGCTACACCTTC	CASSLPRGGEVRAVLNGYTF
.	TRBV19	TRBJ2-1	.	TGTGCCAGTAGTATGCCAGGGCTGAATGAGCAGTTCTTC	CASSMPGLNEQFF
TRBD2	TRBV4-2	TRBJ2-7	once	TGTGCCAGCAGCTCCACTAGCGGGAGTCTCTACGAGCAGTACTTC	CASSSTSGSLYEQYF
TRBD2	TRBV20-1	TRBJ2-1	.	TGCAGTGCTAGTCGACTGAGCCAGCGGGGCTACTCCTACAATGAGCAGTTCTTC	CSASRLSQRGYSYNEQFF
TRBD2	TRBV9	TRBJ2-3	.	TGTGCCAGCGCTCCTAGCGGGCCTAGCACAGATACGCAGTATTTT	CASAPSGPSTDTQYF
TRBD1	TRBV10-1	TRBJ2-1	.	TGCGCCAGCAGCACCGGGACAGGGGGTAGGAATGAGCAGTTCTTC	CASSTGTGGRNEQFF
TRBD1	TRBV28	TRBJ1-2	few	TGTGCCAGCAGTCCCCGGACAGGGGGCTTTGGCTACACCTTC	CASSPRTGGFGYTF
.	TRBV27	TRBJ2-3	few	TGTGCCAGCAGTTTAACAGGTAGCACAGATACGCAGTATTTT	CASSLTGSTDTQYF
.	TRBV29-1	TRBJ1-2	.	TGCAGCGTTGAATGGGGGGTGGGGTATGGCTACACCTTC	CSVEWGVGYGYTF
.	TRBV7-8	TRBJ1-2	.	TGTGCCAGCAGCTTAGAGAGGCAGAGAACTCTTTATGGCTACACCTTC	CASSLERQRTLYGYTF
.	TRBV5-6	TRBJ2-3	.	TGTGCCAGCAGCTTCATCCGGGATCGAACAGATACGCAGTATTTT	CASSFIRDRTDTQYF
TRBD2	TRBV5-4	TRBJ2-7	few	TGTGCCAGCAGCGGGAGGACTAGCGGGAGGGGTCGACTATACTACGAGCAGTACTTC	CASSGRTSGRGRLYYEQYF
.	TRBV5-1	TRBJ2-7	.	TGCGCCAGCAGCTCATCCGGCAGGGGACCGGGGGGCGAGCAGTACTTC	CASSSSGRGPGGEQYF
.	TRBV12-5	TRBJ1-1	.	TGTGCTAGTGGAAGCGGCGGCACTGAAGCTTTCTTT	CASGSGGTEAFF
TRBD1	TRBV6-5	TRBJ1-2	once	TGTGCCAGCAGTCCGGAGGCAGGGGGGCCCAGTGGCTACACCTTC	CASSPEAGGPSGYTF
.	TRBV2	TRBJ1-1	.	TGTGCCAGCTGGAGGGCCCGAGGGACTGAAGCTTTCTTT	CASWRARGTEAFF
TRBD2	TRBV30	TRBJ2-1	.	TGTGCCTGGAGTGAGACTAGCGCCCACAATGAGCAGTTCTTC	CAWSETSAHNEQFF
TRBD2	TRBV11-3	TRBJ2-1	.	TGTGCCAGCAGCTTAGTGTACAGCGGGAGCTCTTCCTACAATGAGCAGTTCTTC	CASSLVYSGSSSYNEQFF
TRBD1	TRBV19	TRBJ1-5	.	TGTGCCAGTATCGGGACAGGGGTCAATCAGCCCCAGCATTTT	CASIGTGVNQPQHF
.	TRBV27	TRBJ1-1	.	TGTGCCAGGAGGGCAGATAAGGACACTGAAGCTTTCTTT	CARRADKDTEAFF